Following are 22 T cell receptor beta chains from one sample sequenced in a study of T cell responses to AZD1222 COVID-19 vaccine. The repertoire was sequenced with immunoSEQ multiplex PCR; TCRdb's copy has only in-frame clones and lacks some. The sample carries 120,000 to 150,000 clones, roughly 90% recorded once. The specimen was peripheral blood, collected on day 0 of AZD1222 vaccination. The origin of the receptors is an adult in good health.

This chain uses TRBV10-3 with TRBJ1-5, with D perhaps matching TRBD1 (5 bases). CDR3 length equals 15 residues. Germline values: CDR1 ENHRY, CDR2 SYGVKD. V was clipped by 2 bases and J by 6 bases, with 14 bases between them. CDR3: CAISEGRGRRQPQHF. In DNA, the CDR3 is TGTGCCATCAGTGAGGGTCGGGGCCGTCGTCAGCCCCAGCATTTT.

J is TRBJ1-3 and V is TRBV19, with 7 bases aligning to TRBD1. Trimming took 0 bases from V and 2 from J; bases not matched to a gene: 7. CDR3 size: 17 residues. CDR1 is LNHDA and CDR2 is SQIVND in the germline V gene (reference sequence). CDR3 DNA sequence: TGTGCCAGTAGTATAGACCTGACAGGGTTCCCTGGAAACACCATATATTTT. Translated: CASSIDLTGFPGNTIYF.

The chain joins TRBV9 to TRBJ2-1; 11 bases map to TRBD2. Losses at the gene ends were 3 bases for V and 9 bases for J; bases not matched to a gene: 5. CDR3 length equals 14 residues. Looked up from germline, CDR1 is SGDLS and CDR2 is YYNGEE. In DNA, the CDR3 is TGTGCCAGCAGCGGACTTCTAGCGGGGGGTGAGCAGTTCTTC. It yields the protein CASSGLLAGGEQFF.

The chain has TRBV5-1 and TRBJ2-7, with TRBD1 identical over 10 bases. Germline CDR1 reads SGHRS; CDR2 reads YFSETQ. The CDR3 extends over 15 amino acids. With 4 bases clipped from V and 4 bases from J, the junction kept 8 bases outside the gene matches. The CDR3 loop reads CASSKSRDRGYEQYF. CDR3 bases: TGCGCCAGCAGCAAATCCAGGGACAGGGGTTACGAGCAGTACTTC.

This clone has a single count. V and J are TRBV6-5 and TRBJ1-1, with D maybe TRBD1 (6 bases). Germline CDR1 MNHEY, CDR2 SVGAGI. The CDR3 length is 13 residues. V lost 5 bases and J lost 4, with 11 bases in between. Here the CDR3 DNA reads TGTGCCAGCAGTCAGGGGTATAGCACTGAAGCTTTCTTT. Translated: CASSQGYSTEAFF.

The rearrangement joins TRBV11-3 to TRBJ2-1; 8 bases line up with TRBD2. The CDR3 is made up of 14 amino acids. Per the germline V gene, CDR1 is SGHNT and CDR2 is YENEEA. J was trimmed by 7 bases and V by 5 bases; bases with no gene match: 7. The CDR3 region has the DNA TGTGCCAGCAGCCTAGCGGGCGGGGCGAATGAGCAGTTCTTC. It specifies CASSLAGGANEQFF.

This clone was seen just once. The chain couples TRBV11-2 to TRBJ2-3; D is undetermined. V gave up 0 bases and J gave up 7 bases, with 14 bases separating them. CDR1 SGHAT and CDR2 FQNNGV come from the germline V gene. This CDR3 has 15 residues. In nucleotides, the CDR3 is TGTGCCAGCAGCTTAGAGGTGTCTCCTTTTTATACGCAGTATTTT. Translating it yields CASSLEVSPFYTQYF. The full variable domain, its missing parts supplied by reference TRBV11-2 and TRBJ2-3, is EAGVAQSPRYKIIEKRQSVAFWCNPISGHATLYWYQQILGQGPKLLIQFQNNGVVDDSQLPKDRFSAERLKGVDSTLKIQPAKLEDSAVYLCASSLEVSPFYTQYFGPGTRLTVL.

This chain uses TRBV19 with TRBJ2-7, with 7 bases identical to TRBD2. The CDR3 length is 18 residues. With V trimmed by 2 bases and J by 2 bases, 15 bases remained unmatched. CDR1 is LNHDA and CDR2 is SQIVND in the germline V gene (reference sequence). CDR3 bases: TGTGCCAGTAGTATAACAGACGGGGAGGGGAAGGCCCCCTACGAGCAGTACTTC. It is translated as CASSITDGEGKAPYEQYF.

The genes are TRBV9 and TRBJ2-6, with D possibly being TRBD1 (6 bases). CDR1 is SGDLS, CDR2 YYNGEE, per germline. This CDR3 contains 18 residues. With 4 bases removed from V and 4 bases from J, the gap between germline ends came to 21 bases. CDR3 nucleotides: TGTGCCAGCAGCCGTGAGACAGGCGGGTTACTCGGGGCCAACGTCCTGACTTTC. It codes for CASSRETGGLLGANVLTF.

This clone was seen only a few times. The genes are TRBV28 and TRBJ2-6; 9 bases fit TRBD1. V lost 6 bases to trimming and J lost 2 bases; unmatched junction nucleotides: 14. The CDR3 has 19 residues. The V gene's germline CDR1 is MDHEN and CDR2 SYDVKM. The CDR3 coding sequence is TGTGCCAGCAGGGGGACAGGGTTGTTTACAATGCCTGGGGCCAACGTCCTGACTTTC. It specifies CASRGTGLFTMPGANVLTF.

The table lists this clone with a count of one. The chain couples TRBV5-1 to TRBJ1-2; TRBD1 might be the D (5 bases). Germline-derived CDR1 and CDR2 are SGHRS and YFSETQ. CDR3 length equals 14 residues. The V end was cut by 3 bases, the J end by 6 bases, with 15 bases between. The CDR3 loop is CASSSLTETDGYTF. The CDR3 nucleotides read TGCGCCAGCAGCTCCCTGACAGAAACCGATGGCTACACCTTC.

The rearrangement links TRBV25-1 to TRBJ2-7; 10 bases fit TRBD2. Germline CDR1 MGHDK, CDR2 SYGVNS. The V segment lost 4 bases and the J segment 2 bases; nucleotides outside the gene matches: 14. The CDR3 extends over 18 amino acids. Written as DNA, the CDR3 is TGTGCCAGCAGTGGAGCCCCTCCTAGTAGCGGGAGGACCTACGAGCAGTACTTC. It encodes CASSGAPPSSGRTYEQYF.

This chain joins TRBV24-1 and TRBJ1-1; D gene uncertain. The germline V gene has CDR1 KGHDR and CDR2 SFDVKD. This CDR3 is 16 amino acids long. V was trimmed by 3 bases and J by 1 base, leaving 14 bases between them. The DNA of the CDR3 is TGTGCCACCAGTGATCCCGCAGGAGGTGAGAACACTGAAGCTTTCTTT. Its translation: CATSDPAGGENTEAFF.

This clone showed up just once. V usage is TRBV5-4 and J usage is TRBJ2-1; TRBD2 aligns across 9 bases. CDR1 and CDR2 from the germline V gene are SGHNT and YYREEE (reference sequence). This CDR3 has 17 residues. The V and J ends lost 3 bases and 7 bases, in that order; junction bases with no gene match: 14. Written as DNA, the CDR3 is TGTGCCAGCAGCTCGGGGGCGGGAGGGCCAAGGGGTAATGAGCAGTTCTTC. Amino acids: CASSSGAGGPRGNEQFF.

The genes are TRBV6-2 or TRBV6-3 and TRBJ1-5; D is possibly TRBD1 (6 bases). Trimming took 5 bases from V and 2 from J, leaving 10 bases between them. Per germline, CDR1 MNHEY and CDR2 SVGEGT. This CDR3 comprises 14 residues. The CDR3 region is CASSGGAGNQPQHF. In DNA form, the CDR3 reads TGTGCCAGCAGTGGGGGGGCCGGCAATCAGCCCCAGCATTTT.

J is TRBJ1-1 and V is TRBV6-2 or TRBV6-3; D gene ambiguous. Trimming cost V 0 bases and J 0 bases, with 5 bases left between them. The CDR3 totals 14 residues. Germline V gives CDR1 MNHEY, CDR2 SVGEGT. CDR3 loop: CASSYSGVNTEAFF. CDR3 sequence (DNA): TGTGCCAGCAGTTACTCCGGGGTGAACACTGAAGCTTTCTTT.

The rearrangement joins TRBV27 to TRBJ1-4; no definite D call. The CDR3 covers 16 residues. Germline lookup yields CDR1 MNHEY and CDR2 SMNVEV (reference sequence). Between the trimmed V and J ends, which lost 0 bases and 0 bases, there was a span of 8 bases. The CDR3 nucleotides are TGTGCCAGCAGTTTATCGCTGTACTCAACTAATGAAAAACTGTTTTTT. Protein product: CASSLSLYSTNEKLFF.

Here the CDR3 reads CASSQGSGRAHEQFF. CDR3 bases: TGCGCCAGCAGCCAAGGTAGCGGGAGGGCCCATGAGCAGTTCTTC. The V call is TRBV4-3, the J call TRBJ2-1; 11 bases agree with TRBD2. Per germline, CDR1 LGHNA and CDR2 YSLEER. The V gene end was trimmed by 1 base and the J gene end by 8 bases; junction bases not matched to a gene: 4. The CDR3 contains 15 residues.

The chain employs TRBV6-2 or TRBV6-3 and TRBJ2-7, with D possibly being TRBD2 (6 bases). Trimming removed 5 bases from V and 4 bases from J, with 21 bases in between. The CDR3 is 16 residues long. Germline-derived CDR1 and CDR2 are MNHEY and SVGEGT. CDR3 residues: CASSTRRLAPIYEQYF. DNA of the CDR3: TGTGCCAGCAGTACTCGCCGGCTAGCGCCTATATACGAGCAGTACTTC.

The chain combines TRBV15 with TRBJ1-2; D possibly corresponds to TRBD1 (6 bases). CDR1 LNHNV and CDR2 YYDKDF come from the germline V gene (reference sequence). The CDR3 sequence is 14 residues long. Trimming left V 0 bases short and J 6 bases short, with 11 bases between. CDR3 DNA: TGTGCCACCAGCAGAGATCGGGACAAAAATGGCTACACCTTC. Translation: CATSRDRDKNGYTF.

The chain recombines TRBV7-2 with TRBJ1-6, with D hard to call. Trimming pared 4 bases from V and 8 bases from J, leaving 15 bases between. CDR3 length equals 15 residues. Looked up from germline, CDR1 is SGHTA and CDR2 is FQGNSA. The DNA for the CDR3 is TGTGCCAGCAGCTCCGGGCGTCGGGCGGATTCACCCCTCCACTTT. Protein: CASSSGRRADSPLHF.

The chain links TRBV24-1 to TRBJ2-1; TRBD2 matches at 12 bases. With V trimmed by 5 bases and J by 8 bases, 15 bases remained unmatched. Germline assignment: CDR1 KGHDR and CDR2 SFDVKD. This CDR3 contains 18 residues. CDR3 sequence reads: CATSAGLAGGPPRDEQFF. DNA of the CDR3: TGTGCCACCAGTGCAGGTCTAGCGGGAGGGCCCCCCCGGGATGAGCAGTTCTTC.